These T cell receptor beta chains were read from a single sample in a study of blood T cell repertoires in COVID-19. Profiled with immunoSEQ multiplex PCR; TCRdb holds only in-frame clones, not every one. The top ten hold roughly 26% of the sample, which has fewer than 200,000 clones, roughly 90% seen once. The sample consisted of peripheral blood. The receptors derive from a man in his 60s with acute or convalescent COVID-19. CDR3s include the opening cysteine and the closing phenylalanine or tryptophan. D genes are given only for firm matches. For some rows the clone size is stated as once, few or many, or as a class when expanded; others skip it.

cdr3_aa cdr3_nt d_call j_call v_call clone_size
CASSIGAGNTEAFF TGTGCCAGTAGTATTGGAGCGGGGAACACTGAAGCTTTCTTT . TRBJ1-1 TRBV19 .
CASSLGQTHNSPLHF TGTGCCAGCAGCTTAGGACAGACCCATAATTCACCCCTCCACTTT . TRBJ1-6 TRBV7-9 .
CASSPADRSTDTQYF TGTGCCAGCTCACCAGCTGACAGAAGCACAGATACGCAGTATTTT . TRBJ2-3 TRBV18 .
CAIPGGSGLNTEAFF TGTGCCATACCAGGGGGCTCGGGCCTGAACACTGAAGCTTTCTTT TRBD1 TRBJ1-1 TRBV30 .
CASSQFGSGGPETQYF TGTGCCAGCAGCCAATTTGGTAGCGGGGGGCCAGAGACCCAGTACTTC TRBD2 TRBJ2-5 TRBV3-1/TRBV3-2 .
CASSQELEGHYNEQFF TGCGCCAGCAGCCAAGAGTTGGAGGGGCACTACAATGAGCAGTTCTTC . TRBJ2-1 TRBV4-1 .
CASSATGGPYNEQFF TGCGCCAGCAGCGCAACAGGGGGCCCCTACAATGAGCAGTTCTTC TRBD1 TRBJ2-1 TRBV4-1 once
CATSDSALTRGTNYNEQFF TGTGCCACCAGTGATTCAGCTCTAACACGGGGGACCAACTACAATGAGCAGTTCTTC . TRBJ2-1 TRBV24-1 .
CATSDYRVTDTQYF TGTGCCACCAGTGATTACAGGGTAACAGATACGCAGTATTTT . TRBJ2-3 TRBV24-1 .
CASSSLVGGLNSPLHF TGTGCCAGCAGCTCTTTAGTCGGGGGACTAAATTCACCCCTCCACTTT . TRBJ1-6 TRBV7-8 .
CASIDRGIGYGYTF TGTGCCAGCATCGACAGGGGGATCGGCTATGGCTACACCTTC TRBD1 TRBJ1-2 TRBV5-8 .
CASSTGTGNTIYF TGTGCCAGCTCTACAGGGACTGGAAACACCATATATTTT . TRBJ1-3 TRBV18 .
CASSGLQGDTEAFF TGCGCCAGCAGTGGATTACAGGGCGACACTGAAGCTTTCTTT . TRBJ1-1 TRBV10-1 .
CASSLLGGQAFF TGTGCCAGCAGTTTATTAGGGGGTCAGGCTTTCTTT . TRBJ1-1 TRBV28 .
CASSLARGPGTEAFF TGTGCCAGCAGCTTAGCGCGGGGGCCGGGGACTGAAGCTTTCTTT . TRBJ1-1 TRBV7-2 .
CASSQDGQGHGYTF TGTGCCAGCAGCCAAGACGGACAGGGACATGGCTACACCTTC TRBD1 TRBJ1-2 TRBV3-1/TRBV3-2 .
CASSFPAYEQYF TGTGCCAGCAGTTTCCCAGCCTACGAGCAGTACTTC . TRBJ2-7 TRBV6-2/TRBV6-3 once
CASSHPVVAFF TGTGCCAGCAGCCACCCAGTGGTGGCCTTCTTT . TRBJ1-1 TRBV14 .
CASSFRGSIYF TGTGCCAGCAGTTTCAGGGGGTCCATATATTTT TRBD1 TRBJ1-3 TRBV12-3/TRBV12-4 .
CASSHQGGSWQPQHF TGTGCCAGCAGCCATCAAGGCGGATCGTGGCAGCCCCAGCATTTT . TRBJ1-5 TRBV5-6 .
CASSSAGDYGYTF TGTGCCAGCAGTTCCGCCGGGGACTATGGCTACACCTTC . TRBJ1-2 TRBV6-6 .
CASSLALGSPLHF TGTGCCAGCAGTTTAGCCCTAGGTTCACCCCTCCACTTT . TRBJ1-6 TRBV12-3/TRBV12-4 .
CASSVAGWATEAFF TGTGCCAGCAGCGTAGCGGGGTGGGCCACTGAAGCTTTCTTT . TRBJ1-1 TRBV9 .
CASSPQDNTEAFF TGTGCCAGCAGCCCCCAGGATAACACTGAAGCTTTCTTT . TRBJ1-1 TRBV9 .
CASSEAGTSGRRDEQFF TGTGCCAGCAGCGAGGCCGGGACTAGCGGGAGGAGGGATGAGCAGTTCTTC TRBD2 TRBJ2-1 TRBV11-2 .
CASSLDGAGPQETQYF TGCGCCAGCAGCTTGGACGGGGCGGGACCCCAGGAGACCCAGTACTTC . TRBJ2-5 TRBV5-1 .
CAWSAGTGDYEQYF TGTGCCTGGAGTGCTGGGACAGGTGACTACGAGCAGTACTTC TRBD1 TRBJ2-7 TRBV30 .
CAWSVGQGHTDTQYF TGTGCCTGGAGTGTAGGGCAAGGACACACAGATACGCAGTATTTT . TRBJ2-3 TRBV30 .
CASSMRGVGEAFF TGTGCCAGTAGTATGCGGGGGGTCGGTGAAGCTTTCTTT . TRBJ1-1 TRBV19 .
CASSYPGQGNGYTF TGTGCCAGCAGCTATCCGGGACAGGGTAATGGCTACACCTTC TRBD1 TRBJ1-2 TRBV7-2 .
CASGRGIQETQYF TGTGCCAGCGGCCGGGGGATCCAAGAGACCCAGTACTTC . TRBJ2-5 TRBV2 .
CASSLGLAESTDTQYF TGTGCCAGCAGCTTAGGCCTAGCGGAGAGCACAGATACGCAGTATTTT TRBD2 TRBJ2-3 TRBV7-9 .
CASSRTATGNQPQHF TGTGCCAGCAGTCGGACAGCCACGGGCAATCAGCCCCAGCATTTT . TRBJ1-5 TRBV6-5 .
CASSPLRTRPDTQYF TGTGCCAGCAGTCCACTAAGAACTAGACCAGATACGCAGTATTTT . TRBJ2-3 TRBV6-5 .
CASSESSSGGAFGETQYF TGCGCCAGCAGTGAGTCGAGCAGCGGGGGGGCGTTCGGAGAGACCCAGTACTTC TRBD2 TRBJ2-5 TRBV10-1 .
CASSIGHNEAFF TGTGCCAGTAGTATCGGACACAATGAAGCTTTCTTT . TRBJ1-1 TRBV19 .
CATSDSGVVGNQPQHF TGTGCCACCAGTGATTCAGGGGTAGTAGGCAATCAGCCCCAGCATTTT . TRBJ1-5 TRBV24-1 .
CASSIGRDQPQHF TGTGCCAGTAGTATTGGGAGGGATCAGCCCCAGCATTTT . TRBJ1-5 TRBV19 .
CATSDSPGGSTGELFF TGTGCCACCAGTGATTCCCCAGGGGGATCAACCGGGGAGCTGTTTTTT TRBD1 TRBJ2-2 TRBV24-1 .
CASSVDLRETEAFF TGTGCCAGCAGCGTAGACCTCAGGGAAACTGAAGCTTTCTTT . TRBJ1-1 TRBV9 .
CASSLGAGSNQPQHF TGCGCCAGCAGCTTGGGGGCAGGTAGCAATCAGCCCCAGCATTTT . TRBJ1-5 TRBV5-1 .
CASSLVTQGNTEAFF TGTGCCAGCAGCTTAGTAACGCAGGGTAACACTGAAGCTTTCTTT . TRBJ1-1 TRBV11-3 .
CASSLALGAGSEAFF TGTGCCAGCAGCTTGGCTCTGGGGGCTGGGAGTGAAGCTTTCTTT . TRBJ1-1 TRBV5-4 once
CASSPSPGANVLTF TGTGCCAGCAGCCCCTCCCCTGGGGCCAACGTCCTGACTTTC . TRBJ2-6 TRBV2 .
CASSFGRVNEAFF TGTGCCAGCAGTTTCGGCAGGGTCAATGAAGCTTTCTTT . TRBJ1-1 TRBV12-3/TRBV12-4 .
CASTPGTPGESNQPQHF TGTGCCAGCACCCCGGGGACCCCAGGGGAAAGCAATCAGCCCCAGCATTTT . TRBJ1-5 TRBV28 .
CASSTGDRMGDYGYTF TGCGCCAGCAGTACGGGTGACAGGATGGGTGACTATGGCTACACCTTC . TRBJ1-2 TRBV5-1 .
CASSKRTSYTDTQYF TGTGCCAGTAGTAAGAGGACTAGCTACACAGATACGCAGTATTTT TRBD2 TRBJ2-3 TRBV19 .
CASSISFSGNTIYF TGTGCCAGTAGTATTAGCTTCTCTGGAAACACCATATATTTT . TRBJ1-3 TRBV19 .
CAWAPGQNYGYTF TGTGCCTGGGCCCCGGGACAGAACTATGGCTACACCTTC TRBD1 TRBJ1-2 TRBV30 .
CASSQQGMNTEAFF TGTGCCAGTAGTCAACAGGGGATGAACACTGAAGCTTTCTTT TRBD1 TRBJ1-1 TRBV19 .
CATSPTGGSPDTQYF TGTGCCACCAGTCCTACAGGGGGCTCCCCAGATACGCAGTATTTT TRBD1 TRBJ2-3 TRBV24-1 .
CASSWGTDGYEQYF TGTGCCAGCAGCTGGGGGACAGATGGATACGAGCAGTACTTC TRBD1 TRBJ2-7 TRBV5-6 .
CAWSVGGGSTEAFF TGTGCCTGGAGTGTGGGAGGGGGGTCGACTGAAGCTTTCTTT . TRBJ1-1 TRBV30 once
CASTPRGLNTEAFF TGTGCCAGCACGCCTAGAGGGTTGAACACTGAAGCTTTCTTT . TRBJ1-1 TRBV3-1/TRBV3-2 .
CASSQGAGNEKLFF TGTGCCAGCAGCCAGGGGGCGGGAAATGAAAAACTGTTTTTT TRBD1 TRBJ1-4 TRBV7-9 .
CASSYGTGGATIYF TGTGCCAGCAGTTACGGGACAGGGGGAGCCACCATATATTTT TRBD1 TRBJ1-3 TRBV6-5 few
CASSVAPGSRTEAFF TGTGCCAGCAGCGTAGCCCCCGGGTCTAGGACTGAAGCTTTCTTT . TRBJ1-1 TRBV9 .
CASSLAGGRVINEQFF TGTGCCAGCAGCTTGGCGGGCGGGAGAGTAATTAATGAGCAGTTCTTC TRBD2 TRBJ2-1 TRBV5-4 .